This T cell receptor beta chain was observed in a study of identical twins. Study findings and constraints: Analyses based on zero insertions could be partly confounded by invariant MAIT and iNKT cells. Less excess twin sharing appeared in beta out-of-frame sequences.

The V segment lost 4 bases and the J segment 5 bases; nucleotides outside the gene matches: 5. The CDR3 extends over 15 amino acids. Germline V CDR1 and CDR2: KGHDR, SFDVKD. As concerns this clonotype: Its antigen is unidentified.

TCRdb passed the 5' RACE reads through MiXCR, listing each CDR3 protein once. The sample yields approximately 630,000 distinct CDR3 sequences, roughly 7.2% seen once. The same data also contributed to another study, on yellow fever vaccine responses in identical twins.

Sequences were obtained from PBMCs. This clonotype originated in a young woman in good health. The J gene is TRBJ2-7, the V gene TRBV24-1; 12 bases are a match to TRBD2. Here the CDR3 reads CATSETGTSGHEQYF. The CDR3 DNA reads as TGTGCCACCAGTGAAACCGGGACTAGCGGGCACGAGCAGTACTTC.